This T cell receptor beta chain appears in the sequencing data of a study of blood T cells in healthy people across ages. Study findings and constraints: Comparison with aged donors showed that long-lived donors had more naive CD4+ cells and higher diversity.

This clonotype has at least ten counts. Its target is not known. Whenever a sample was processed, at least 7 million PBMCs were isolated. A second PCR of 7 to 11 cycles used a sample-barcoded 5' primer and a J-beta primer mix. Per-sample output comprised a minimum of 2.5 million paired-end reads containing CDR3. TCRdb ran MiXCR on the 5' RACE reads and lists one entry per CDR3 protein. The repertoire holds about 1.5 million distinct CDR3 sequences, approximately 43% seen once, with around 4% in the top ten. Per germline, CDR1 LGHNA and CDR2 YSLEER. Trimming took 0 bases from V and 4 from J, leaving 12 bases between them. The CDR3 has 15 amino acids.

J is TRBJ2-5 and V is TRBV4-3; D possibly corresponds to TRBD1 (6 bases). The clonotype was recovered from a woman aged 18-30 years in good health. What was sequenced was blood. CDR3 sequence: CASSQDLRGLETQYF. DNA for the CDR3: TGCGCCAGCAGCCAAGATTTGAGGGGGTTAGAGACCCAGTACTTC.